These 15 T cell receptor beta chains came from one sample sequenced in a study of T cells in localized non-small cell lung cancer. Sequencing was performed with immunoSEQ multiplex PCR; in TCRdb, only in-frame clones are kept and a portion is missing. The data hold about 53,000 clones, with over 80% observed a single time. The sequencing used peripheral blood mononuclear cells, collected before any cancer treatment. The receptors originated from a man between 40 and 75 years old with stage III lung adenocarcinoma.

The chain links TRBV5-4 to TRBJ2-7, with D perhaps matching TRBD1 or TRBD2 (5 bases each). The CDR3 consists of 14 residues. Germline lookup yields CDR1 SGHNT and CDR2 YYREEE (reference sequence). V lost 3 bases and J 1 base, leaving 11 bases between the germline ends. This chain's CDR3 is CASSSRDVSYEQYF. CDR3 nucleotides: TGTGCCAGCAGCTCTCGGGACGTATCCTACGAGCAGTACTTC.

The chain uses TRBV6-1 and TRBJ2-5; 8 nucleotides align to TRBD1. The end of the DNA fits TRBJ2-7 better, so the J call may be wrong. CDR1 is MNHNS, CDR2 SASEGT, per germline. This CDR3 is built from 15 residues. The CDR3 DNA sequence: TGTGCCAGCAGTGAAATCTGGACAGGGAATGGCGAGCAGTACTTC. Residues: CASSEIWTGNGEQYF.

This clone has a handful of counts. V is TRBV7-6 and J is TRBJ2-2, with D possibly being TRBD2 (5 bases). V was cut by 3 bases and J by 6 bases, with 11 bases left in between. From germline, CDR1 is SGHVS and CDR2 FNYEAQ. CDR3 length: 14 amino acids. The CDR3 DNA is TGTGCCAGCAGCTTGTACGGGGATCCCGGGGAGCTGTTTTTT. Translated, it gives CASSLYGDPGELFF.

The genes are TRBV19 and TRBJ1-1; D not certain. The V gene lost 2 bases and the J gene lost 3 bases, with 7 bases spanning the gap. The CDR3 extends over 13 amino acids. Germline CDR1 and CDR2: LNHDA and SQIVND (reference sequence). The CDR3 nucleotides read TGTGCCAGTAGTATAATTCTGGACACTGAAGCTTTCTTT. Translating gives CASSIILDTEAFF.

The chain recombines TRBV5-8 with TRBJ2-5; D may be TRBD1 (6 bases). This CDR3 has 16 residues. Per the germline V gene, CDR1 is SGHTS and CDR2 is YDEGEE. V lost 2 bases and J 5 bases, leaving 19 bases between the germline ends. Here the CDR3 reads CASSFRLGAGVETQYF. In DNA, the CDR3 is TGTGCCAGCAGCTTTCGATTGGGGGCAGGGGTCGAGACCCAGTACTTC.

The chain uses TRBV7-7 and TRBJ2-3; D gene uncertain. The CDR3 length is 13 residues. Trimming removed 5 bases from V and 4 bases from J, with 10 bases in between. Germline CDR1 reads SSHAT; CDR2 reads FNYEAQ (reference sequence). Here the CDR3 reads CASSPPGADTQYF. The CDR3 DNA reads TGTGCCAGCAGCCCCCCGGGCGCAGATACGCAGTATTTT.

The chain combines TRBV7-6 with TRBJ2-7, with 8 positions matching TRBD2. The CDR3 contains 14 residues. Looked up from germline, CDR1 is SGHVS and CDR2 is FNYEAQ. With 5 bases clipped from V and 4 bases from J, the junction kept 7 bases outside the gene matches. The CDR3, as DNA: TGTGCCAGCAGCCTCGGGGGGGAGAGTTACGAGCAGTACTTC. This sequence encodes CASSLGGESYEQYF.

V is TRBV7-9 and J is TRBJ2-2; perhaps TRBD2 as D (5 bases). Looked up from germline, CDR1 is SEHNR and CDR2 is FQNEAQ (reference sequence). V was trimmed by 11 bases and J by 7 bases, leaving 23 bases between them. The CDR3 has 15 residues. Here the CDR3 reads CAGTSAARGYGELFF. The CDR3 DNA reads as TGTGCCGGTACATCAGCGGCTCGCGGATACGGGGAGCTGTTTTTT.

The chain is built from TRBV14 and TRBJ2-7, with D perhaps matching TRBD1 or TRBD2 (6 bases each). Germline CDR1 reads SGHDN; CDR2 reads FVKESK. The V end was cut by 0 bases, the J end by 3 bases, with 15 bases between. The CDR3 runs 16 residues. The CDR3 is CASSQDPGAQSYEQYF. The CDR3 nucleotides are TGTGCCAGCAGCCAAGACCCGGGGGCCCAAAGCTACGAGCAGTACTTC. Full variable domain (rest looked up from reference TRBV14 and TRBJ2-7): EAGVTQFPSHSVIEKGQTVTLRCDPISGHDNLYWYRRVMGKEIKFLLHFVKESKQDESGMPNNRFLAERTGGTYSTLKVQPAELEDSGVYFCASSQDPGAQSYEQYFGPGTRLTVT.

J is TRBJ2-1 and V is TRBV5-3; 9 nucleotides line up with TRBD2. TRBV5-3 is reported as an ORF; its role is uncertain. The CDR3 loop spans 20 amino acids. Trimming cost V 0 bases and J 7 bases; bases outside gene matches: 20. The CDR3 protein is CARSLGSPSGTPPAVNEQFF. CDR3 in DNA: TGTGCCAGAAGCTTGGGATCTCCTAGCGGGACCCCTCCCGCTGTTAATGAGCAGTTCTTC.

The genes are TRBV11-2 and TRBJ2-5; no clear D. Germline V gene data show CDR1 as SGHAT and CDR2 as FQNNGV. The germline V and J ends were trimmed by 0 bases and 0 bases, with 5 bases remaining between them. The CDR3 totals 14 residues. CDR3 nucleotides: TGTGCCAGCAGCTTAGAGGCGTACCAAGAGACCCAGTACTTC. The encoded protein is CASSLEAYQETQYF.

The chain is built from TRBV25-1 and TRBJ1-1; the D is unclear. Germline V gene lookup returns CDR1 MGHDK and CDR2 SYGVNS. The CDR3 is 12 amino acids. Between the trimmed V and J ends, which lost 5 bases and 0 bases, there was a span of 4 bases. CDR3 sequence (DNA): TGTGCCAGCAGTAACCTGAACACTGAAGCTTTCTTT. This encodes CASSNLNTEAFF.

This chain links TRBV30 with TRBJ2-7; D possibly corresponds to TRBD1 (6 bases). V was pared by 0 bases and J by 7 bases, with 19 bases between. The length of the CDR3 is 15 residues. Germline V gene data show CDR1 as GTSNPN and CDR2 as SVGIG (reference sequence). The CDR3 coding sequence is TGTGCCTGGAGTGTAGGGTCAGGGGTAGCTGGGGAGCAGTACTTC. Residues: CAWSVGSGVAGEQYF.

This chain joins TRBV9 and TRBJ2-3; D is unresolved. The CDR3 has 14 amino acids. Germline V gene sequence: CDR1 SGDLS, CDR2 YYNGEE. V was cut by 0 bases and J by 4 bases, with 9 bases left in between. CDR3 in amino acids: CASSVGVGADTQYF. Here the CDR3 DNA reads TGTGCCAGCAGCGTAGGAGTGGGCGCAGATACGCAGTATTTT.

This clone has just one count. The V call is TRBV29-1, the J call TRBJ1-2; D is possibly TRBD1 (5 bases). CDR3 size: 16 residues. Germline-derived CDR1 and CDR2 are SQVTM and ANQGSEA. V was shortened by 3 bases and J by 2 bases, with 19 bases between the two germline ends. The CDR3 nucleotides are TGCAGCGTTGACTTGATTCCGGGGACCCCAAACTATGGCTACACCTTC. Encoded protein: CSVDLIPGTPNYGYTF.